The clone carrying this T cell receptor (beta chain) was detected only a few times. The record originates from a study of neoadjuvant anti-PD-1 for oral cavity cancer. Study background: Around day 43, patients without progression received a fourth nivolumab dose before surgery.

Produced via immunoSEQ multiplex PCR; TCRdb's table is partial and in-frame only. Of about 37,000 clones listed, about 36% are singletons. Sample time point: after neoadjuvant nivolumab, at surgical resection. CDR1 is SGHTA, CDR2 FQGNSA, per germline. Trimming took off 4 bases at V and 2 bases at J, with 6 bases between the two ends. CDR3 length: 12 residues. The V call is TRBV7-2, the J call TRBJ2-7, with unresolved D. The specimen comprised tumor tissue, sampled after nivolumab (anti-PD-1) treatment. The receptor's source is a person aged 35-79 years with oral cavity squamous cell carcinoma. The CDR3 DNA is TGTGCCAGCAGCTCCTCTCCCTACGAGCAGTACTTC. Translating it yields CASSSSPYEQYF.